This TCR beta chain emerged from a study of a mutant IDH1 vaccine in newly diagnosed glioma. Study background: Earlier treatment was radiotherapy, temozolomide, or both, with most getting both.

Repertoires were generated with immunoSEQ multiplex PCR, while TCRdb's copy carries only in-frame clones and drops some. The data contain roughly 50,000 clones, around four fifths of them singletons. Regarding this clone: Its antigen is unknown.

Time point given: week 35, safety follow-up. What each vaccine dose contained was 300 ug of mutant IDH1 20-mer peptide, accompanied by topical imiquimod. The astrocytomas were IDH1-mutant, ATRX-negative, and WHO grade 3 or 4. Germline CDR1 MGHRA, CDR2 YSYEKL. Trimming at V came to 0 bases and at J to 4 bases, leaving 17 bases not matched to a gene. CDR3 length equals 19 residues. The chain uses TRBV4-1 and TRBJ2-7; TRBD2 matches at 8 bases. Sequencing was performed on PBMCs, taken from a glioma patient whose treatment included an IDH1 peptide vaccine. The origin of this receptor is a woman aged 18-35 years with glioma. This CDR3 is CASSQDRGWERERLYEQYF. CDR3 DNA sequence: TGCGCCAGCAGCCAAGATAGGGGATGGGAGCGGGAGCGGCTGTACGAGCAGTACTTC.